The T cell receptor (beta chain) under discussion was sequenced for a study of T cells in Graves' hyperthyroidism and ophthalmopathy. The CDR3 runs to 15 residues. V lost 6 bases and J 6 bases, leaving 18 bases between the germline ends. CDR1 and CDR2 from the germline V gene are MNHEY and SMNVEV (reference sequence). Using RNA transcripts as the source, TCR beta CDR3 regions were amplified. The HTBI primer set drove a first-round RT-PCR of the TCR CDR3. TCRdb re-called the multiplex PCR reads through MiXCR, storing one row per CDR3 protein. The sample contains about 530,000 distinct CDR3 sequences, 15% to 20% of which appear only once. The study included ophthalmopathy patients with Clinical Activity Score at least 3, NOSPECS grade at least 4 and duration under 3 months. Orbital computed tomography and thyroid ultrasound, together with serum TRAb and thyroxine and clinical symptoms, were used for diagnoses. PBMCs were obtained from about 9 ml fresh peripheral blood.

Findings and limits, study-wide: Most clonotypes expanded in thyroid above 0.001 were likewise present in blood.

Concerning this clonotype: The antigen is unknown.

The receptor was isolated from a woman under 30 with Graves' ophthalmopathy. The rearrangement links TRBV27 to TRBJ2-1; D may be TRBD2 (7 bases). The sequenced sample was blood. The CDR3 sequence is CASSVGGPRFNEQFF. CDR3 coding DNA: TGTGCCAGCAGCGTCGGGGGGCCAAGGTTCAATGAGCAGTTCTTC.